This T cell receptor (beta chain) came from a study of beta chain features in type 1 diabetes. In the study overall: Across every sample, over 100 million sorted cells were examined in total.

Only a few counts were recorded for this clone. Its matching antigen is unknown. Cell sorting via CD45RO/CCR7/CD25/CD127/CD95/CD27 was performed to obtain CD4+ naive, central memory, regulatory and stem cell-like memory cells. Reverse transcription of all isolated RNA meant that expressed TCRB transcripts were sequenced. Assay: immunoSEQ multiplex PCR; the TCRdb copy retains only in-frame clones and omits some. The profile shows fewer than 250,000 clones, 13% to 15% of them singletons. Findings and limits, study-wide: VDJ junctions from type 1 diabetes patients carried fewer insertions and larger deletions. Patients' naive, central memory and regulatory TCRB repertoires appeared more alike than those of healthy donors.

Germline assignment: CDR1 PRHDT and CDR2 FYEKMQ (reference sequence). V shed 4 bases and J shed 0 bases, with 13 bases lying between them. The CDR3 runs 15 residues. The material sequenced was naive CD4+ T cells from blood. The source is a woman aged 40 to 55 in good health. The chain joins TRBV13 to TRBJ2-7; D might be TRBD1 (5 bases). Here the CDR3 reads CASSSQVSISYEQYF. In DNA form, the CDR3 reads TGTGCCAGCAGCTCACAGGTCTCCATCTCCTACGAGCAGTACTTC. The variable domain in full, completed from reference TRBV13 and TRBJ2-7, reads AAGVIQSPRHLIKEKRETATLKCYPIPRHDTVYWYQQGPGQDPQFLISFYEKMQSDKGSIPDRFSAQQFSDYHSELNMSSLELGDSALYFCASSSQVSISYEQYFGPGTRLTVT.